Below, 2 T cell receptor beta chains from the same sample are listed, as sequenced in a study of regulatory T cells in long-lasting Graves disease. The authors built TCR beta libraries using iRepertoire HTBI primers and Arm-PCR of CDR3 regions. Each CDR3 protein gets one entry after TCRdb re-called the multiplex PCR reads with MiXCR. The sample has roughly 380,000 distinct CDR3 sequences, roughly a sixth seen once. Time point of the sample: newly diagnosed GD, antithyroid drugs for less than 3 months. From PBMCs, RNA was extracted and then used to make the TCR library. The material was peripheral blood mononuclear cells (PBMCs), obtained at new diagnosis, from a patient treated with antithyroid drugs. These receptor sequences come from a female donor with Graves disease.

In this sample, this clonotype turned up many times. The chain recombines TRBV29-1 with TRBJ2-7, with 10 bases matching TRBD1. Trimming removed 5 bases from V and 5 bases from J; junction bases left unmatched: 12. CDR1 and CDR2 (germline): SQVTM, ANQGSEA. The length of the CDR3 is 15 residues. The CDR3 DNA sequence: TGCAGCGTTCCAAACTCCGGGACAGGGGATGACGAGCAGTACTTC. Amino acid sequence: CSVPNSGTGDDEQYF.

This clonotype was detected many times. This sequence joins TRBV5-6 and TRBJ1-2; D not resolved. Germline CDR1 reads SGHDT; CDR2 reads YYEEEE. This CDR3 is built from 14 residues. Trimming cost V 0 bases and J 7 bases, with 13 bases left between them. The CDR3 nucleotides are TGTGCCAGCAGCTTGGAAGTGGAGCCTTCTGGCTACACCTTC. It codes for CASSLEVEPSGYTF.